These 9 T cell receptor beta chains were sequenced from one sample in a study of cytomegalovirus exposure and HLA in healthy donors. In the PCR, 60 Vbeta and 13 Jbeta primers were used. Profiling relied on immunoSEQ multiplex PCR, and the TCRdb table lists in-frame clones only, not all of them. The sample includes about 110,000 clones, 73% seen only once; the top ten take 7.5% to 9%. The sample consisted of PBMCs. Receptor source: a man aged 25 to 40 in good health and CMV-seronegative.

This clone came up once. The DNA for the CDR3 is TGTGCCAGCAGCGCCCTCCGGGACAGGATGAACACTGAAGCTTTCTTT. Protein: CASSALRDRMNTEAFF. The chain employs TRBV9 and TRBJ1-1; 8 bases map to TRBD1. There are 16 residues in the CDR3. The V and J ends lost 3 bases and 0 bases, in that order; junction bases with no gene match: 7. Germline V gene data show CDR1 as SGDLS and CDR2 as YYNGEE.

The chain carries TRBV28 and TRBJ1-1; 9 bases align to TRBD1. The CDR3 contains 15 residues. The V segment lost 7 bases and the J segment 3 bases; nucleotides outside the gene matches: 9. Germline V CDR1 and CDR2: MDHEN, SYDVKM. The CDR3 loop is CASKGDRVLYTEAFF. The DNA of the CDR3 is TGTGCCAGCAAGGGGGACAGGGTGTTGTACACTGAAGCTTTCTTT.

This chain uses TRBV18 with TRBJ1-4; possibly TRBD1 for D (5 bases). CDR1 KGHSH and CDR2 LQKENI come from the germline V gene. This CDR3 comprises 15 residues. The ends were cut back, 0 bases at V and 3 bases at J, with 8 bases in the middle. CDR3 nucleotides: TGTGCCAGCTCACCACCAATGGGGCCTAATGAAAAACTGTTTTTT. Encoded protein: CASSPPMGPNEKLFF.

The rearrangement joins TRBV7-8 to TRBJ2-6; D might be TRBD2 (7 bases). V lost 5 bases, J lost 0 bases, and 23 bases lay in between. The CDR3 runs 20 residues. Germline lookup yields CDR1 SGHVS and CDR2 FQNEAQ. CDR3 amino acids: CASSPEGGTASSSGANVLTF. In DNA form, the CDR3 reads TGTGCCAGCAGCCCAGAGGGGGGGACCGCTTCTAGCTCTGGGGCCAACGTCCTGACTTTC. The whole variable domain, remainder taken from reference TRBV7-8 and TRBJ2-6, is GAGVSQSPRYKVAKRGQDVALRCDPISGHVSLFWYQQALGQGPEFLTYFQNEAQLDKSGLPSDRFFAERPEGSVSTLKIQRTQQEDSAVYLCASSPEGGTASSSGANVLTFGAGSRLTVL.

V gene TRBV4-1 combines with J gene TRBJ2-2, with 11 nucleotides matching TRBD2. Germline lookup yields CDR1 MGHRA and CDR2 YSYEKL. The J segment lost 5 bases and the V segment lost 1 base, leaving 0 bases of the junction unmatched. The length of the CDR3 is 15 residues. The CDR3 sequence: CASSQGLAGTGELFF. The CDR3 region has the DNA TGCGCCAGCAGCCAAGGACTAGCGGGGACCGGGGAGCTGTTTTTT.

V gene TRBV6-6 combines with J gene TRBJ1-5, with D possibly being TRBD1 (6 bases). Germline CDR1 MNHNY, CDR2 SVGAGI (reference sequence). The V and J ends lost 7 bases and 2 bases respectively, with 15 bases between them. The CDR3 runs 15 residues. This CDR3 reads CASTDTGTGNQPQHF. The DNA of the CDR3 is TGTGCCAGCACCGACACAGGGACGGGCAATCAGCCCCAGCATTTT.

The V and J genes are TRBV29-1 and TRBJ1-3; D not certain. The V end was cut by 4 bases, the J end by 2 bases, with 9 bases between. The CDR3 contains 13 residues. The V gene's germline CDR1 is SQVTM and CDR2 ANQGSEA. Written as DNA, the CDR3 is TGCAGCGTTGGTGTAAATACTGGAAACACCATATATTTT. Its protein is CSVGVNTGNTIYF.

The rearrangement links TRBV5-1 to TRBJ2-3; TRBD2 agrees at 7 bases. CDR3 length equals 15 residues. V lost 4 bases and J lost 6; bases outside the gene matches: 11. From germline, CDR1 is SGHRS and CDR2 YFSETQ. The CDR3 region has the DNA TGCGCCAGCAGCCGAACCGGGACTATATCTGATACGCAGTATTTT. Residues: CASSRTGTISDTQYF.

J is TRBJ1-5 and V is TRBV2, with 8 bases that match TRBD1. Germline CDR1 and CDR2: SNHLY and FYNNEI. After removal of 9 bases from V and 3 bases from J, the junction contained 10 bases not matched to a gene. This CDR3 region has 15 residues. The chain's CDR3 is CASQGTGADNQPQHF. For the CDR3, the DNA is TGTGCCAGTCAAGGGACAGGCGCCGACAATCAGCCCCAGCATTTT.